The next 19 T cell receptor beta chains were all read from a single sample in a study of blood T cell repertoires in COVID-19. Only in-frame clones appear in the TCRdb table, and some are missing; sequencing was by immunoSEQ multiplex PCR. Found here are 95,000 to 150,000 clones, roughly 90% of them singletons; the top ten hold 3.8%. The specimen sequenced was peripheral blood. Receptor source: a woman aged 55 to 70 with COVID-19, enrolled during active disease.

The V gene is TRBV6-5, the J gene TRBJ1-2, with a weak D call TRBD1 (6 bases). The CDR3 is 13 amino acids. CDR1 is MNHEY, CDR2 SVGAGI, per germline. With 7 bases removed from V and 2 bases from J, the gap between germline ends came to 11 bases. Here the CDR3 DNA reads TGTGCCAGCAACCCAACAGGGAACTATGGCTACACCTTC. Translated, it gives CASNPTGNYGYTF.

CDR3 amino acids: CASSERRSGAYNEQFF. CDR3 sequence (DNA): TGTGCCAGCAGCGAGCGCCGCAGCGGGGCTTACAATGAGCAGTTCTTC. V is TRBV9 and J is TRBJ2-1; 7 bases match TRBD2. The CDR3 loop spans 16 amino acids. The trim removed 3 bases at V and 4 bases at J, leaving 10 bases unmatched. Germline values: CDR1 SGDLS, CDR2 YYNGEE.

This clone was counted a single time. The chain carries TRBV6-6 and TRBJ2-3; 10 nucleotides agree with TRBD2. Trimming removed 6 bases from V and 0 bases from J; junction bases left unmatched: 6. The CDR3 runs to 16 residues. From germline, CDR1 is MNHNY and CDR2 SVGAGI (reference sequence). This CDR3 reads CASSRSTSGSTDTQYF. The CDR3, as DNA: TGTGCCAGCAGCCGATCGACTAGCGGGAGCACAGATACGCAGTATTTT.

The table lists this clone with a count of one. V usage is TRBV7-9 and J usage is TRBJ2-7, with TRBD2 matching over 7 bases. The CDR3 runs to 14 residues. Germline assignment: CDR1 SEHNR and CDR2 FQNEAQ (reference sequence). V trimming: 2 bases; J trimming: 3 bases; junction bases outside the gene matches: 4. CDR3 sequence (DNA): TGTGCCAGCAGCTTAACCGGGGGGAACTACGAGCAGTACTTC. It specifies CASSLTGGNYEQYF. Using reference TRBV7-9 and TRBJ2-7 for the parts outside the CDR3, the full variable domain is DTGVSQNPRHKITKRGQNVTFRCDPISEHNRLYWYRQTLGQGPEFLTYFQNEAQLEKSRLLSDRFSAERPKGSFSTLEIQRTEQGDSAMYLCASSLTGGNYEQYFGPGTRLTVT.

The chain links TRBV18 to TRBJ2-3, with D unclear. Deletions cut 3 bases from V and 6 bases from J, with 10 bases between. The CDR3 sequence is 13 residues long. Germline V gene lookup returns CDR1 KGHSH and CDR2 LQKENI. The CDR3: CASSPLDSDTQYF. The CDR3 DNA reads as TGTGCCAGCTCACCCCTCGACTCGGATACGCAGTATTTT.

The rearrangement uses TRBV5-4 and TRBJ2-7; 7 bases match TRBD1. Germline lookup yields CDR1 SGHNT and CDR2 YYREEE (reference sequence). V was pared by 5 bases and J by 2 bases, with 7 bases of the junction left unmatched. The CDR3 sequence is 14 residues long. CDR3 sequence (DNA): TGTGCCAGCAGTATACAGGGGCGCCCCTACGAGCAGTACTTC. Amino acid sequence: CASSIQGRPYEQYF. The variable domain in full, with the rest retrieved from reference TRBV5-4 and TRBJ2-7, is ETGVTQSPTHLIKTRGQQVTLRCSSQSGHNTVSWYQQALGQGPQFIFQYYREEENGRGNFPPRFSGLQFPNYSSELNVNALELDDSALYLCASSIQGRPYEQYFGPGTRLTVT.

This rearrangement joins TRBV19 to TRBJ1-6; D gene uncertain. The CDR3 is 14 amino acids. The V and J ends lost 10 bases and 5 bases respectively, with 15 bases between them. CDR1 and CDR2 (germline): LNHDA, SQIVND (reference sequence). Here the CDR3 reads CATQSGSHNSPLHF. In DNA form, the CDR3 reads TGTGCCACCCAATCCGGTAGCCATAATTCACCCCTCCACTTT.

V and J are TRBV11-2 and TRBJ2-1; D gene unclear. Germline lookup yields CDR1 SGHAT and CDR2 FQNNGV. The CDR3 length is 14 residues. Trimming removed 0 bases from V and 4 bases from J, with 7 bases in between. CDR3 DNA: TGTGCCAGCAGCTTAGACTACGCTTACAATGAGCAGTTCTTC. Its translation is CASSLDYAYNEQFF.

The V gene is TRBV4-1, the J gene TRBJ1-5; possibly TRBD1 for D (5 bases). The CDR3 is 15 amino acids. Germline-derived CDR1 and CDR2 are MGHRA and YSYEKL. V lost 1 base to trimming and J lost 0 bases, with 7 bases between them. The CDR3 nucleotides are TGCGCCAGCAGCCAAGTGGACACTAGCAATCAGCCCCAGCATTTT. The encoded protein is CASSQVDTSNQPQHF.

This rearrangement joins TRBV30 to TRBJ2-5; 7 bases match TRBD1. The V gene end was trimmed by 2 bases and the J gene end by 2 bases; junction bases not matched to a gene: 5. Germline CDR1 reads GTSNPN; CDR2 reads SVGIG (reference sequence). This CDR3 comprises 14 residues. CDR3 protein: CAWSMGQMQETQYF. CDR3 coding DNA: TGTGCCTGGAGTATGGGACAGATGCAAGAGACCCAGTACTTC. Together with reference TRBV30 and TRBJ2-5, the CDR3 gives the full variable domain: SQTIHQWPATLVQPVGSPLSLECTVEGTSNPNLYWYRQAAGRGLQLLFYSVGIGQISSEVPQNLSASRPQDRQFILSSKKLLLSDSGFYLCAWSMGQMQETQYFGPGTRLLVL.

The chain links TRBV9 to TRBJ2-7; 9 bases match TRBD1. After removal of 0 bases from V and 3 bases from J, the junction contained 1 base not matched to a gene. Germline loops: CDR1 SGDLS, CDR2 YYNGEE. The CDR3 is 14 amino acids. The CDR3 sequence is CASSVETGGYEQYF. CDR3 nucleotides: TGTGCCAGCAGCGTAGAGACAGGGGGCTACGAGCAGTACTTC.

In this sample, this clone turned up many times. The chain couples TRBV9 to TRBJ1-1; tentatively, D is TRBD1 (5 bases). V was trimmed by 0 bases and J by 0 bases, leaving 9 bases between them. The CDR3 runs 15 residues. CDR1 and CDR2 from the germline V gene are SGDLS and YYNGEE. The CDR3 coding sequence is TGTGCCAGCAGCGTAGGCAAGGGGCTGAACACTGAAGCTTTCTTT. This sequence encodes CASSVGKGLNTEAFF.

V is TRBV6-5 and J is TRBJ2-7; TRBD2 is a possible D gene (6 bases). The CDR3 sequence is 13 residues long. Germline V gene data show CDR1 as MNHEY and CDR2 as SVGAGI. V lost 6 bases, J lost 1 base, and 10 bases lay in between. The CDR3 nucleotides read TGTGCCAGCAGCCCGGGACTTTCCTACGAGCAGTACTTC. Its translation is CASSPGLSYEQYF.

The chain combines TRBV6-5 with TRBJ2-1; possible D gene TRBD2, 5 bases. This CDR3 has 14 residues. The germline gives CDR1 MNHEY, CDR2 SVGAGI. V shed 0 bases and J shed 8 bases, with 11 bases lying between them. The CDR3 is CASSYSRTRDEQFF. In DNA, the CDR3 is TGTGCCAGCAGTTACTCGAGGACTCGGGATGAGCAGTTCTTC.

This clone was seen a few times. V and J are TRBV7-2 and TRBJ1-5, with a tentative D call TRBD1 (5 bases). This CDR3 is built from 14 residues. V lost 6 bases and J lost 3, with 12 bases in between. Germline-derived CDR1 and CDR2 are SGHTA and FQGNSA. CDR3 DNA sequence: TGTGCCAGCAGTGGGCAGGGTTCCAATCAGCCCCAGCATTTT. It codes for CASSGQGSNQPQHF.

The chain links TRBV7-2 to TRBJ1-3; D is undetermined. Germline CDR1 is SGHTA and CDR2 is FQGNSA. Between the trimmed V and J ends, which lost 0 bases and 8 bases, there was a span of 11 bases. CDR3 size: 14 residues. CDR3 loop: CASSLAMVRDTIYF. CDR3 nucleotides: TGTGCCAGCAGCTTAGCCATGGTTCGGGACACCATATATTTT.

The rearrangement joins TRBV2 to TRBJ2-7; TRBD1 matches 7 bases. V gave up 7 bases and J gave up 6 bases; unmatched junction bases: 9. CDR1 SNHLY and CDR2 FYNNEI come from the germline V gene. The CDR3 length is 13 residues. CDR3 loop: CASTVDRVGEQYF. DNA of the CDR3: TGTGCCAGCACCGTAGACAGGGTGGGCGAGCAGTACTTC.

V is TRBV2 and J is TRBJ2-1; TRBD1 is a possible D gene (6 bases). The V end was cut by 5 bases, the J end by 1 base, with 12 bases between. CDR1 and CDR2 from the germline V gene are SNHLY and FYNNEI. The CDR3 is 15 amino acids. In nucleotides, the CDR3 is TGTGCCAGCAGTCCAGGGGTTCTTTCCTACAATGAGCAGTTCTTC. Amino acid sequence: CASSPGVLSYNEQFF.

This clone occurred once. The V gene is TRBV13, the J gene TRBJ1-6; no reliable D call. The CDR3 contains 15 residues. The V end lost 8 bases, the J end lost 10 bases, and 21 bases lay between the germline ends. Germline-derived CDR1 and CDR2 are PRHDT and FYEKMQ (reference sequence). In DNA, the CDR3 is TGTGCCAGCCGGGATTCGGGGAGAGGAGGGTCACCCCTCCACTTT. Residues: CASRDSGRGGSPLHF.